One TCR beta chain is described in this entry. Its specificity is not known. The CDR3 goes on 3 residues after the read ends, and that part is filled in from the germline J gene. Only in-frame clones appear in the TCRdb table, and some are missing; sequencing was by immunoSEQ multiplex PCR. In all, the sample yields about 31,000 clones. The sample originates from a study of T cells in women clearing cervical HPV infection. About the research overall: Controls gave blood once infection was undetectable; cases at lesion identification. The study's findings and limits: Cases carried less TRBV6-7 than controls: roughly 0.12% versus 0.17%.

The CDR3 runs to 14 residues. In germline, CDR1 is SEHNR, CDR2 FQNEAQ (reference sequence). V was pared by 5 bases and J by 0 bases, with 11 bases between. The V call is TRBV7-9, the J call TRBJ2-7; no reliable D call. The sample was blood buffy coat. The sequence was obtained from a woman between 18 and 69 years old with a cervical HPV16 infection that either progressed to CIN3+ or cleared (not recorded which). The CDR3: CASSPSRSSYEQYF. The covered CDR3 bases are TGTGCCAGCAGCCCTTCCAGGAGCTCCTACGAG.